This T cell receptor (beta chain) was captured by sequencing in a study of graft-versus-host responses after intestinal transplantation (dated by TCRdb to about 2021). Background on the whole study: Recipients received multivisceral, liver-intestinal, or isolated intestinal transplants. Graft-versus-host and host-versus-graft alloreactive T cell clones were tracked in the graft, circulation and bone marrow after intestinal transplantation using bulk TCR-beta CDR3 sequencing. Donor T cell macrochimerism was defined as a peak of at least 4% donor T cells among recipient peripheral blood mononuclear cells. Rather than being sequenced by the commercial service, samples from a few later patients were sequenced in-house on an Illumina MiSeq and processed with MiXCR. A cohort of approximately 23 intestinal transplant recipients, including one retransplant, was enrolled, and 3 patients lacking pretransplant specimens were excluded. Alloreactive clones were identified by sequencing pre-transplant mixed lymphocyte reaction products and comparing these products with unstimulated pre-transplant donor and recipient T cells. All recipients received anti-thymocyte globulin induction followed by maintenance tacrolimus and steroids for roughly 3 years. The study at large found these results: Conclusions were limited by the relatively low number and heterogeneity of intestinal transplant patients. Early after transplant, declines in HvG clones were associated with peak levels of circulating GvH clones. In the allografts of patients with donor T cell macrochimerism, GvH to HvG T cell clonal ratios were high. GvH clones were detected in recipient bone marrow, and some appeared earlier in ileal mucosa or blood, consistent with an intestinal mucosal origin.

Reading the label with the study, this specimen's time point is: cells obtained before transplantation from donor or recipient. CD3+CD4+ and CD3+CD8+ populations were FACS-sorted from unstimulated pre-transplant donor and recipient cells taken from spleen or lymph nodes. Libraries were made using the immunoSEQ multiplex PCR assay. For most patients, genomic DNA was isolated using the Qiagen DNeasy Blood and Tissue Kit and was shipped frozen to Adaptive Biotechnologies for TCR sequencing. Adaptive Biotechnologies carried out high-throughput TCR-beta CDR3 sequencing of genomic DNA for most patients. Per the original workflow: TCR sequencing data for around 19 patients were retrieved from Adaptive's ImmunoSEQ software; three other patients were processed with MiXCR and VDJtools. CD4 versus CD8 sorting errors were corrected by removing sequences found in both subsets at a frequency ratio below 5:1. CDR3 nucleotide sequences shared between donor and recipient were removed because their origin could not be assigned. At least 2-fold expansion over unstimulated cells and a minimum CFSE-low frequency of 0.002% (template counts) or 0.001% (read counts) were required for clones to be classified as alloreactive. Clones were considered mappable if detected in sequenced pre-transplant spleen, lymph node, or MLR CFSE-low populations of the donor or recipient. The cumulative frequency of alloreactive clones was calculated as a percentage of all sequences, weighted by copy number. Imported from immuneACCESS, the table was reduced by TCRdb to in-frame sequences with V and J called. These copies leave out some clones; in studies compared against another copy, an unresolved V gene accounts for under half, and the cause of the remainder is not known. V, J and clone size are taken as reported in that table, and D and trimming were inferred from the DNA itself. In all, the sample holds some 90,000 clones, and roughly 80% of those were seen once. The ten largest clones add up to approximately 0.78% of the sample.

The CDR3 starts with the cysteine, ends with the phenylalanine, and has 14 residues. Kept here is only the CDR3 DNA, which spans 42 bases and is read in frame from base 1. The junction carries 10 bases between V and J, which are trimmed by 3 bases and 6 bases respectively. For CDR1 and CDR2, the germline V gene lists SGHRS and YFSETQ. This clone was observed a single time. The clone's antigen remains unknown. Nothing much larger sits one base from this clone, and base qualities are not available. This TCR was sampled from a human donor who received an intestinal transplant. This sample comprised unstimulated CD4+ T cells sorted from spleen or lymph node cells, obtained before intestinal transplant. The chain couples TRBV5-1 to TRBJ1-6, with TRBD1 as a weak D call on 6 bases. For the CDR3, the sequence is CASSSSGANSPLHF. The DNA reads as follows: TGCGCCAGCAGCTCCTCAGGGGCTAATTCACCCCTCCACTTT.